The TCR beta chain under discussion was sequenced for a study of blood T cell repertoires in COVID-19. The wider study: Some COVID-19 samples were acute and others convalescent; all came from the United States, Italy and Spain. Sample material is recorded as cDNA or gDNA derived from T cells, B-cell-depleted T cells, or PBMCs.

As originally analysed: Reference gene primer amplification gave nucleated cell count estimates. The table came from immunoSEQ multiplex PCR; TCRdb's copy has only in-frame clones and leaves some out. V and J calls and clone size follow that table, whereas D and trimming were derived from the DNA. Of approximately 100,000 clones listed, more than 80% are singletons. Germline V CDR1 and CDR2: MNHNY, SVGAGI (reference sequence). The CDR3 length is 14 residues. V dropped 6 bases and J dropped 1 base, with 11 bases sitting between them. This receptor was identified in a woman in her sixties or seventies with acute or convalescent COVID-19. Sequenced input: peripheral blood. V usage is TRBV6-6 and J usage is TRBJ2-3; perhaps TRBD2 as D (6 bases). The DNA for the CDR3 is TGTGCCAGCAGCTGGGACTTGCGCACAGATACGCAGTATTTT. Protein product: CASSWDLRTDTQYF.